Shown below are 23 T cell receptor beta chains from a single sample sequenced in a study of molecular identifiers for immune sequencing clone quantification. TCRdb re-called the PCR reads through MiXCR, storing one row per CDR3 protein. The table has over 60,000 distinct CDR3 sequences, 19% seen once; the top ten hold more than 1.4%. Sample: naive CD8+ T cells from blood, with Jurkat cell RNA spiked in. The sample's subset: FACS-sorted CD8+CD4-CCR7+CD45RA+ naive T cells. The receptors originated from a human donor in good health. Some libraries in this study had Jurkat cell RNA spiked in.

As to this clonotype: The CDR3 carries no conserved terminal phenylalanine or tryptophan, so it likely arises from a read error. This sequence joins TRBV12-3 or TRBV12-4 and TRBJ2-3; no firm D call. With 7 bases removed from V and 3 bases from J, the gap between germline ends came to 14 bases. This CDR3 contains 14 residues. The CDR3 DNA is TGTGCCAGCACCGGCCACGAAGGTACAGATACGCAGTATTCT. It is translated as CASTGHEGTDTQYS.

This clonotype was counted many times. One junction end does not reproduce the germline sequence, and a read error may be involved. The V call is TRBV7-9, the J call TRBJ2-7; 10 bases are shared with TRBD2. CDR1 is SEHNR and CDR2 is FQNEAQ in the germline V gene (reference sequence). The CDR3 is 14 residues long. As DNA, the CDR3 is TGTGCCAGCAGCCTAGCGGGGGTGGTGTTCGAGCAGTACTTC. This sequence encodes CASSLAGVVFEQYF.

This clonotype was recorded at least ten times. The rearrangement joins TRBV7-9 to TRBJ2-3; TRBD1 aligns across 8 bases. The germline CDR1 and CDR2 sequences are SEHNR and FQNEAQ (reference sequence). The CDR3 extends over 17 amino acids. The V segment lost 3 bases and the J segment 4 bases; nucleotides outside the gene matches: 12. CDR3 nucleotide sequence: TGTGCCAGCAGCTTCCCCCTGGACAGGGAAGTAGCAGATACGCAGTATTTT. It is translated as CASSFPLDREVADTQYF. Combining the CDR3 with reference TRBV7-9 and TRBJ2-3 gives the whole variable domain DTGVSQNPRHKITKRGQNVTFRCDPISEHNRLYWYRQTLGQGPEFLTYFQNEAQLEKSRLLSDRFSAERPKGSFSTLEIQRTEQGDSAMYLCASSFPLDREVADTQYFGPGTRLTVL.

This clonotype was detected ten times or more. The chain carries TRBV24-1 and TRBJ2-2, with 9 bases lining up with TRBD1. J lost 0 bases, V lost 4 bases, and 5 bases had no gene match. The CDR3 is 17 amino acids. CDR1 is KGHDR, CDR2 SFDVKD, per germline. CDR3 sequence: CATSDVRQGANTGELFF. The CDR3 DNA follows: TGTGCCACCAGTGACGTAAGACAGGGGGCGAACACCGGGGAGCTGTTTTTT.

This clonotype has at least ten counts. The chain carries TRBV9 and TRBJ1-1, with D unclear. Trimming removed 2 bases from V and 2 bases from J, with 7 bases in between. Germline V gives CDR1 SGDLS, CDR2 YYNGEE. This CDR3 comprises 13 residues. CDR3 residues: CASSVVTNTEAFF. CDR3 bases: TGTGCCAGCAGCGTGGTCACTAACACTGAAGCTTTCTTT.

On this clonotype itself: Given a much more abundant clone one base away, this may be a read error. The CDR3 bases are TGTGCCAGTAGTATGACCGAGACTAGCACAGATACGCAGTATTTT. Translation: CASSMTETSTDTQYF. The chain uses TRBV19 and TRBJ2-3; D gene uncertain. The CDR3 contains 15 residues. Germline V gives CDR1 LNHDA, CDR2 SQIVND (reference sequence). V shed 3 bases and J shed 0 bases, with 10 bases lying between them.

This clonotype was seen repeatedly, ten times or more. The gene calls are TRBV11-2 and TRBJ2-1, with a tentative D call TRBD2 (6 bases). This CDR3 has 11 residues. V was shortened by 4 bases and J by 14 bases, with 12 bases between the two germline ends. Per germline, CDR1 SGHAT and CDR2 FQNNGV. The CDR3 nucleotides are TGTGCCAGCAGCTCCGGACTACGAGAGTTCTTC. This translates into CASSSGLREFF.

This clonotype occurred many times. This chain uses TRBV7-6 with TRBJ2-7; D not resolved. Germline lookup yields CDR1 SGHVS and CDR2 FNYEAQ. This CDR3 has 14 amino acids. V was pared by 3 bases and J by 6 bases, with 15 bases between. Here the CDR3 reads CASSLAPDGVEQYF. CDR3 DNA: TGTGCCAGCAGCTTGGCGCCTGACGGCGTCGAGCAGTACTTC.

This clonotype appeared many times. The V and J genes are TRBV28 and TRBJ2-2; D is undetermined. CDR3 length: 14 amino acids. Germline V lookup: CDR1 MDHEN, CDR2 SYDVKM. Deletions cut 6 bases from V and 5 bases from J, with 13 bases between. The CDR3 bases are TGTGCCAGCAGCTCTAGACATGGTACCGGGGAGCTGTTTTTT. Translated: CASSSRHGTGELFF. Full variable domain (rest looked up from reference TRBV28 and TRBJ2-2): DVKVTQSSRYLVKRTGEKVFLECVQDMDHENMFWYRQDPGLGLRLIYFSYDVKMKEKGDIPEGYSVSREKKERFSLILESASTNQTSMYLCASSSRHGTGELFFGEGSRLTVL.

The V call is TRBV6-1, the J call TRBJ1-5, with TRBD1 as a possible D gene (6 bases). V lost 2 bases and J lost 1, with 12 bases in between. CDR1 is MNHNS and CDR2 is SASEGT in the germline V gene. The CDR3 totals 16 residues. This chain's CDR3 is CASSELEGVSNQPQHF. In DNA form, the CDR3 reads TGTGCCAGCAGTGAACTCGAGGGGGTGAGCAATCAGCCCCAGCATTTT.

This clonotype was found a few times. This likely comes from a read error, as the CDR3 has no conserved phenylalanine or tryptophan at its end. The chain links TRBV28 to TRBJ2-4, with D perhaps matching TRBD2 (6 bases). There are 17 residues in the CDR3. The V end was cut by 6 bases, the J end by 2 bases, with 20 bases between. From germline, CDR1 is MDHEN and CDR2 SYDVKM. Here the CDR3 reads CASRRELANLTKNIQYL. The CDR3 DNA follows: TGTGCCAGCAGAAGGGAGCTAGCGAACCTAACCAAAAACATTCAGTACCTC.

Concerning this clonotype itself: At one of its ends the junction is not consistent with the germline gene, which may arise from a read error. The V gene is TRBV7-9, the J gene TRBJ1-4, with TRBD1 as a possible D gene (5 bases). The CDR3 length is 16 residues. Per the germline V gene, CDR1 is SEHNR and CDR2 is FQNEAQ (reference sequence). The CDR3 region is CASSSMTSGQLEKLLF. DNA of the CDR3: TGTGCCAGCAGCTCGATGACCTCAGGGCAGTTGGAAAAACTGCTTTTT.

In regard to this clonotype: A much larger clone differs from this one at a single base, so this may be a read error. The conserved final phenylalanine or tryptophan is absent from the CDR3, which likely points to a read error. This chain joins TRBV15 and TRBJ2-7; weak D call: TRBD2 (6 bases). Germline V lookup: CDR1 LNHNV, CDR2 YYDKDF (reference sequence). This CDR3 has 15 residues. Trimming left V 1 base short and J 2 bases short, with 12 bases between. CDR3 in amino acids: CATSRGSGPTYEQYS. The CDR3 region has the DNA TGTGCCACCAGCAGAGGAAGCGGGCCGACCTACGAGCAGTACTCC.

This clonotype came up many times. V is TRBV2 and J is TRBJ2-1; 8 bases line up with TRBD1. V lost 0 bases to trimming and J lost 8 bases; unmatched junction nucleotides: 9. This CDR3 has 16 residues. Germline assignment: CDR1 SNHLY and CDR2 FYNNEI. The CDR3 here is CASSEALGQGADEQFF. The CDR3 nucleotides read TGTGCCAGCAGTGAAGCGCTGGGGCAGGGGGCGGATGAGCAGTTCTTC.

Many counts were recorded for this clonotype. The chain employs TRBV20-1 and TRBJ2-1, with D possibly being TRBD2 (5 bases). Trimming shortened V by 1 base and J by 0 bases, and 7 bases separated the two germline ends. This CDR3 has 14 residues. CDR1 is DFQATT and CDR2 is SNEGSKA in the germline V gene (reference sequence). The CDR3 DNA reads TGCAGTGCTAGAGTGGGAGACTCCTACAATGAGCAGTTCTTC. It yields the protein CSARVGDSYNEQFF.

In this sample, this clonotype turned up many times. The gene calls are TRBV6-6 and TRBJ1-5; D unresolved. Trimming stripped 4 bases from V and 5 bases from J, with 15 bases between. The CDR3 runs 15 residues. Germline assignment: CDR1 MNHNY and CDR2 SVGAGI (reference sequence). CDR3 sequence: CASSLSVRRDQPQHF. In DNA, the CDR3 is TGTGCCAGCAGTTTATCGGTTCGACGGGATCAGCCCCAGCATTTT.

This clonotype occurred many times. This chain uses TRBV7-2 with TRBJ2-1, with D unclear. The germline CDR1 and CDR2 sequences are SGHTA and FQGNSA. The V and J ends lost 5 bases and 9 bases respectively, with 5 bases between them. CDR3 length equals 10 residues. CDR3 DNA sequence: TGTGCCAGCAGCACCGGTGAGCAGTTCTTC. It is translated as CASSTGEQFF.

At least ten counts were recorded for this clonotype. The chain recombines TRBV30 with TRBJ2-1; 7 bases fit TRBD2. The germline V gene has CDR1 GTSNPN and CDR2 SVGIG (reference sequence). With V trimmed by 0 bases and J by 6 bases, 5 bases remained unmatched. The CDR3 length is 14 residues. The DNA of the CDR3 is TGTGCCTGGAGTGTGGCTAGCGGCGGCAATGAGCAGTTCTTC. It translates to CAWSVASGGNEQFF.

This clonotype has a handful of counts. The rearrangement joins TRBV27 to TRBJ2-7; 7 nucleotides agree with TRBD1. The J segment lost 1 base and the V segment lost 6 bases, leaving 0 bases of the junction unmatched. Germline loops: CDR1 MNHEY, CDR2 SMNVEV (reference sequence). CDR3 size: 12 residues. DNA of the CDR3: TGTGCCAGCAGGACAGGGTCCTACGAGCAGTACTTC. This gives the protein CASRTGSYEQYF.

This sequence joins TRBV30 and TRBJ2-1; 9 bases are shared with TRBD2. Germline lookup yields CDR1 GTSNPN and CDR2 SVGIG (reference sequence). The CDR3 is 15 amino acids. J lost 9 bases, V lost 5 bases, and 14 bases had no gene match. The CDR3 region has the DNA TGTGCCTGGGAAGGAGGTAGCGGGAGTATTTTTGAGCAGTTCTTC. Protein product: CAWEGGSGSIFEQFF.

With respect to this clonotype: A much larger clone lies a single base off, so this may be a read error. This rearrangement joins TRBV11-2 to TRBJ2-1, with D perhaps matching TRBD1 (5 bases). The CDR3 runs to 16 residues. With 1 base removed from V and 2 bases from J, the gap between germline ends came to 12 bases. Germline values: CDR1 SGHAT, CDR2 FQNNGV. The CDR3: CASSLAFQGAYNEQFF. DNA of the CDR3: TGTGCCAGCAGCTTAGCATTCCAGGGTGCCTACAATGAGCAGTTCTTC.

At least ten counts were recorded for this clonotype. This chain uses TRBV30 with TRBJ2-3, with a possible D match to TRBD1 (6 bases). CDR3 size: 14 residues. V was clipped by 2 bases and J by 2 bases, with 11 bases between them. Germline CDR1 and CDR2: GTSNPN and SVGIG (reference sequence). CDR3 loop: CAWSYGDNTDTQYF. CDR3 DNA sequence: TGTGCCTGGAGTTACGGGGACAACACAGATACGCAGTATTTT.

On this clonotype itself: This may be a read error: a much more frequent sequence differs by one nucleotide. The V gene is TRBV7-9, the J gene TRBJ1-4; no clear D gene. This CDR3 region has 14 residues. From germline, CDR1 is SEHNR and CDR2 FQNEAQ (reference sequence). In DNA, the CDR3 is TGTGCCAGCAGCTTAGTTGGGGAGAATGAAACACTGTTTTTT. Translation gives CASSLVGENETLFF.